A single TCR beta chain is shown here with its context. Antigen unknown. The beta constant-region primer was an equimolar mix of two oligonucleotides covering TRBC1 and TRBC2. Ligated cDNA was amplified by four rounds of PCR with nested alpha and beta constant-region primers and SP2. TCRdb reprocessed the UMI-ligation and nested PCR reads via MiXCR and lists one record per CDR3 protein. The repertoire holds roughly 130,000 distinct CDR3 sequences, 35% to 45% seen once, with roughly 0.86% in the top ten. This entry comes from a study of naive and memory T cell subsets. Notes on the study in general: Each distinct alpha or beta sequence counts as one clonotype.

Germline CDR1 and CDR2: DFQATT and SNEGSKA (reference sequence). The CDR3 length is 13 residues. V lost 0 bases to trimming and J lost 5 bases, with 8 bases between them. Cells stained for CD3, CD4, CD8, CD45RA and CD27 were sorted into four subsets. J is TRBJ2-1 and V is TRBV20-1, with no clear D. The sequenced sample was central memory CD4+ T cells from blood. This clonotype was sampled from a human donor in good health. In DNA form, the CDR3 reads TGCAGTGCTAGAGATCGAATGGACAATGAGCAGTTCTTC. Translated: CSARDRMDNEQFF.